The 32 T cell receptor beta chains reported below all come from one sample, sequenced in a study of blood T cell repertoires in COVID-19. Repertoires were generated with immunoSEQ multiplex PCR, while TCRdb's copy carries only in-frame clones and drops some. The sample carries 100,000 to 120,000 clones, about four fifths recorded once. Specimen: peripheral blood. These receptors were obtained from a woman in her sixties with acute or convalescent COVID-19.

The rearrangement joins TRBV9 to TRBJ2-7; 10 bases are a match to TRBD1. The CDR3 runs to 16 residues. V lost 0 bases to trimming and J lost 5 bases; unmatched junction nucleotides: 8. The germline V gene encodes CDR1 SGDLS and CDR2 YYNGEE. CDR3 coding DNA: TGTGCCAGCAGCGTAGGGTTGGGACAGGGGCTGGACGAGCAGTACTTC. Its protein is CASSVGLGQGLDEQYF.

A few counts support this clone. The rearrangement uses TRBV12-5 and TRBJ2-7; possibly TRBD2 for D (6 bases). V lost 6 bases to trimming and J lost 6 bases, with 15 bases between them. The CDR3 spans 13 residues. The germline V gene has CDR1 LGHNT and CDR2 FRNRAP. The DNA for the CDR3 is TGTGCTAGTGGGTCGGAGGGTTGGACCGAGCAGTACTTC. This translates into CASGSEGWTEQYF.

The gene calls are TRBV18 and TRBJ1-1; D is ambiguous. The V and J ends lost 6 bases and 3 bases respectively, with 5 bases between them. The CDR3 consists of 11 residues. Germline CDR1 KGHSH, CDR2 LQKENI. For the CDR3, the DNA is TGTGCCAGCTCCCTCGACACTGAAGCTTTCTTT. Protein sequence: CASSLDTEAFF. The whole variable domain, filled in from reference TRBV18 and TRBJ1-1, reads NAGVMQNPRHLVRRRGQEARLRCSPMKGHSHVYWYRQLPEEGLKFMVYLQKENIIDESGMPKERFSAEFPKEGPSILRIQQVVRGDSAAYFCASSLDTEAFFGQGTRLTVV.

This rearrangement joins TRBV5-6 to TRBJ1-2; 10 bases match TRBD1. Trimming at V came to 2 bases and at J to 6 bases, leaving 1 base not matched to a gene. This CDR3 has 13 amino acids. Germline V gene lookup returns CDR1 SGHDT and CDR2 YYEEEE. Written as DNA, the CDR3 is TGTGCCAGCAGCTTAGACAGGGGGCATGGCTACACCTTC. Protein product: CASSLDRGHGYTF.

The V and J genes are TRBV28 and TRBJ2-3, with 7 bases aligning to TRBD2. With 6 bases clipped from V and 1 base from J, the junction kept 7 bases outside the gene matches. This CDR3 is built from 15 residues. The germline V gene has CDR1 MDHEN and CDR2 SYDVKM. The CDR3 is CASSTSGAGTDTQYF. The CDR3 coding sequence is TGTGCCAGCAGCACGAGCGGGGCGGGCACAGATACGCAGTATTTT.

The chain recombines TRBV7-9 with TRBJ1-5, with D unresolved. CDR1 is SEHNR and CDR2 is FQNEAQ in the germline V gene (reference sequence). CDR3 size: 13 residues. Trimming left V 5 bases short and J 5 bases short, with 10 bases between. The CDR3 loop reads CASSPFADQPQHF. CDR3 DNA: TGTGCCAGCAGCCCATTTGCGGATCAGCCCCAGCATTTT.

The genes are TRBV11-2 and TRBJ1-6, with D hard to call. CDR3 length: 12 amino acids. V dropped 5 bases and J dropped 12 bases, with 11 bases sitting between them. Germline V gene data show CDR1 as SGHAT and CDR2 as FQNNGV. The DNA for the CDR3 is TGTGCCAGCAGCCTAGGGCGGGGACCCCTCCACTTT. Amino acids: CASSLGRGPLHF.

This rearrangement joins TRBV5-4 to TRBJ2-7; D might be TRBD1 (6 bases). From germline, CDR1 is SGHNT and CDR2 YYREEE (reference sequence). Trimming pared 4 bases from V and 5 bases from J, leaving 16 bases between. CDR3 length equals 14 residues. DNA for the CDR3: TGTGCCAGCAGCGAAGGGACACTTTTCCACGAGCAGTACTTC. It yields the protein CASSEGTLFHEQYF. Supplemented by reference TRBV5-4 and TRBJ2-7, the full variable domain reads ETGVTQSPTHLIKTRGQQVTLRCSSQSGHNTVSWYQQALGQGPQFIFQYYREEENGRGNFPPRFSGLQFPNYSSELNVNALELDDSALYLCASSEGTLFHEQYFGPGTRLTVT.

The chain is built from TRBV7-9 and TRBJ2-7; maybe TRBD2 (6 bases). The ends were cut back, 4 bases at V and 7 bases at J, with 20 bases in the middle. CDR1 SEHNR and CDR2 FQNEAQ come from the germline V gene (reference sequence). The length of the CDR3 is 15 residues. The CDR3 nucleotides read TGTGCCAGCAGCTCATCAGGGTCTTCGGGAGATGAGCAGTACTTC. Protein: CASSSSGSSGDEQYF.

V and J are TRBV28 and TRBJ2-7, with D perhaps matching TRBD2 (6 bases). V was trimmed by 3 bases and J by 0 bases, leaving 15 bases between them. CDR1 MDHEN and CDR2 SYDVKM come from the germline V gene. CDR3 length: 16 amino acids. Here the CDR3 DNA reads TGTGCCAGCAGTTTTCAAGTGGAGGGGCCCTCCTACGAGCAGTACTTC. Its protein product is CASSFQVEGPSYEQYF.

This clone was detected only once. J is TRBJ2-5 and V is TRBV4-3, with D uncertain. This CDR3 has 17 residues. Per germline, CDR1 LGHNA and CDR2 YSLEER. Trimming took 0 bases from V and 5 from J, leaving 19 bases between them. CDR3 sequence reads: CASSQELYTSPRETQYF. The CDR3 DNA is TGCGCCAGCAGCCAAGAACTCTACACCTCCCCGCGGGAGACCCAGTACTTC.

This clone was counted between two and nine times. The chain joins TRBV28 to TRBJ1-4; TRBD1 agrees at 9 bases. CDR1 MDHEN and CDR2 SYDVKM come from the germline V gene. Trimming removed 5 bases from V and 8 bases from J; junction bases left unmatched: 9. The CDR3 covers 15 residues. CDR3 residues: CASSPPRDRVEKLFF. CDR3 DNA sequence: TGTGCCAGCAGTCCGCCGCGGGACAGGGTAGAAAAACTGTTTTTT. Based on the CDR3 plus reference TRBV28 and TRBJ1-4, the full variable domain is DVKVTQSSRYLVKRTGEKVFLECVQDMDHENMFWYRQDPGLGLRLIYFSYDVKMKEKGDIPEGYSVSREKKERFSLILESASTNQTSMYLCASSPPRDRVEKLFFGSGTQLSVL.

The genes are TRBV5-1 and TRBJ2-7, with a possible D match to TRBD1 (6 bases). Germline CDR1 SGHRS, CDR2 YFSETQ. V dropped 6 bases and J dropped 1 base, with 17 bases sitting between them. CDR3 length equals 15 residues. CDR3 residues: CASNGAGTHSYEQYF. The CDR3 DNA reads TGCGCCAGCAACGGGGCCGGGACACATTCCTACGAGCAGTACTTC.

This chain links TRBV11-3 with TRBJ2-5; 7 nucleotides align to TRBD1. The CDR3 totals 15 residues. Germline CDR1 and CDR2: SGHNT and YENEEA. V shed 5 bases and J 3 bases; nucleotides not matched to a gene: 9. Here the CDR3 DNA reads TGTGCCAGCAGCCCCGGTACCGGGACAGAAGAGACCCAGTACTTC. Translating gives CASSPGTGTEETQYF.

This chain joins TRBV11-1 and TRBJ2-7; a weak D match, TRBD1 (5 bases). Germline CDR1 and CDR2: SGHAT and FQDESV (reference sequence). This CDR3 is built from 14 residues. V lost 2 bases and J lost 2, with 10 bases in between. The CDR3 sequence is CASSLLQGTYEQYF. Here the CDR3 DNA reads TGTGCCAGCAGCTTACTCCAGGGAACCTACGAGCAGTACTTC. The complete variable domain, with remaining parts taken from reference TRBV11-1 and TRBJ2-7, reads EAEVAQSPRYKITEKSQAVAFWCDPISGHATLYWYRQILGQGPELLVQFQDESVVDDSQLPKDRFSAERLKGVDSTLKIQPAELGDSAMYLCASSLLQGTYEQYFGPGTRLTVT.

V usage is TRBV11-3 and J usage is TRBJ2-2, with a possible D match to TRBD2 (5 bases). This CDR3 spans 13 amino acids. Germline loops: CDR1 SGHNT, CDR2 YENEEA. V was pared by 6 bases and J by 6 bases, with 11 bases between. CDR3 coding DNA: TGTGCCAGCAGTCCATACGGGGCCGGGGAGCTGTTTTTT. Its translation is CASSPYGAGELFF.

A single count supports this clone. The V gene is TRBV3-1 (or the pseudogene TRBV3-2), the J gene TRBJ1-5; TRBD1 matches at 8 bases. Trimming at V came to 4 bases and at J to 0 bases, leaving 5 bases not matched to a gene. From germline, CDR1 is LGHDT and CDR2 YNNKEL (reference sequence). The CDR3 has 16 residues. For the CDR3, the DNA is TGTGCCAGCAGCCGGCAGGGGGCTTATAGCAATCAGCCCCAGCATTTT. This sequence encodes CASSRQGAYSNQPQHF.

The chain employs TRBV29-1 and TRBJ2-5; weak D call: TRBD2 (6 bases). Germline CDR1 reads SQVTM; CDR2 reads ANQGSEA. The CDR3 totals 14 residues. V lost 4 bases and J 5 bases, leaving 17 bases between the germline ends. The CDR3 bases are TGCAGCGTTGGAGTGACTAGAGGAGAGGAGACCCAGTACTTC. Its translation: CSVGVTRGEETQYF.

J is TRBJ1-5 and V is TRBV9; weak D call: TRBD1 (5 bases). The CDR3 spans 14 residues. V was cut by 4 bases and J by 2 bases, with 10 bases left in between. Germline V gene sequence: CDR1 SGDLS, CDR2 YYNGEE. The CDR3 is CASSPLGGNQPQHF. CDR3 DNA sequence: TGTGCCAGCAGCCCTTTAGGGGGCAATCAGCCCCAGCATTTT.

The chain carries TRBV11-3 and TRBJ2-1; the match to TRBD2 covers 9 bases. V lost 3 bases and J lost 6; bases outside the gene matches: 6. This CDR3 has 15 amino acids. Germline loops: CDR1 SGHNT, CDR2 YENEEA. The CDR3 is CASSLGRGGPNEQFF. For the CDR3, the DNA is TGTGCCAGCAGCTTGGGGCGGGGGGGCCCCAATGAGCAGTTCTTC.

The rearrangement uses TRBV4-1 and TRBJ2-5, with D maybe TRBD2 (6 bases). V lost 0 bases and J lost 7, with 6 bases in between. Germline CDR1 MGHRA, CDR2 YSYEKL. The CDR3 runs to 12 residues. The CDR3 region has the DNA TGCGCCAGCAGCCAAGAGGGGGGGACCCAGTACTTC. Translation gives CASSQEGGTQYF.

This clone was found a few times. The rearrangement uses TRBV6-2 or TRBV6-3 and TRBJ2-7; the match to TRBD1 covers 7 bases. The CDR3 is 15 amino acids. Germline V gene lookup returns CDR1 MNHEY and CDR2 SVGEGT. V shed 1 base, J shed 0 bases, and the junction held 3 bases outside the gene matches. CDR3 region: CASSYFGQASYEQYF. Here the CDR3 DNA reads TGTGCCAGCAGTTACTTCGGACAGGCCTCCTACGAGCAGTACTTC.

The chain uses TRBV5-1 and TRBJ2-7; 7 nucleotides line up with TRBD1. CDR1 is SGHRS, CDR2 YFSETQ, per germline. CDR3 length equals 14 residues. Unmatched junction bases numbered 6, after V lost 4 bases and J lost 2 bases. The CDR3 protein is CASSLQTGTYEQYF. CDR3 nucleotide sequence: TGCGCCAGCAGCCTCCAGACAGGGACCTACGAGCAGTACTTC.

The chain employs TRBV6-1 and TRBJ1-2; D possibly corresponds to TRBD1 (6 bases). The length of the CDR3 is 15 residues. From germline, CDR1 is MNHNS and CDR2 SASEGT. Deletions cut 0 bases from V and 8 bases from J, with 16 bases between. CDR3 DNA: TGTGCCAGCAGTGAAGCCTATACAGGGCTAAGGGGCTACACCTTC. Its translation is CASSEAYTGLRGYTF.

In its sample, this clone was seen once. This sequence joins TRBV3-1 (or the pseudogene TRBV3-2) and TRBJ2-5, with D unclear. V gave up 4 bases and J gave up 5 bases, with 17 bases separating them. The CDR3 is made up of 15 amino acids. Germline V CDR1 and CDR2: LGHDT, YNNKEL (reference sequence). The CDR3 region has the DNA TGTGCCAGCAGCCCCGACGCCTCCGTCGGGGAGACCCAGTACTTC. Its translation is CASSPDASVGETQYF.

The V and J genes are TRBV3-1 (or the pseudogene TRBV3-2) and TRBJ2-2; no clear D. The CDR3 runs 14 residues. V shed 3 bases and J shed 3 bases, with 8 bases lying between them. Germline V gene lookup returns CDR1 LGHDT and CDR2 YNNKEL (reference sequence). As DNA, the CDR3 is TGTGCCAGCAGCCAGGGTGAGGACACCGGGGAGCTGTTTTTT. Encoded protein: CASSQGEDTGELFF.

V and J are TRBV5-4 and TRBJ2-7; 8 nucleotides align to TRBD1. Germline values: CDR1 SGHNT, CDR2 YYREEE (reference sequence). V shed 3 bases, J shed 5 bases, and the junction held 4 bases outside the gene matches. The CDR3 is 13 residues long. The CDR3 DNA reads TGTGCCAGCAGCTCTGACAGGGGCAACGAGCAGTACTTC. Translated: CASSSDRGNEQYF.

This clone was counted between two and nine times. The chain is built from TRBV14 and TRBJ1-1; 9 positions agree with TRBD1. This CDR3 has 12 residues. V lost 5 bases to trimming and J lost 11 bases; unmatched junction nucleotides: 6. Looked up from germline, CDR1 is SGHDN and CDR2 is FVKESK. The CDR3 DNA sequence: TGTGCCAGCAGCTACCGGGACAGGGATGCTTTCTTT. This translates into CASSYRDRDAFF. The whole variable domain, remainder taken from reference TRBV14 and TRBJ1-1, is EAGVTQFPSHSVIEKGQTVTLRCDPISGHDNLYWYRRVMGKEIKFLLHFVKESKQDESGMPNNRFLAERTGGTYSTLKVQPAELEDSGVYFCASSYRDRDAFFGQGTRLTVV.

The chain is built from TRBV6-1 and TRBJ2-5, with D possibly matching TRBD2 (5 bases). Trimming cost V 8 bases and J 1 base, with 8 bases left between them. There are 12 residues in the CDR3. CDR1 and CDR2 (germline): MNHNS, SASEGT. In DNA, the CDR3 is TGTGCCAGCGGACTGACCCAAGAGACCCAGTACTTC. Residues: CASGLTQETQYF.

The chain combines TRBV12-5 with TRBJ1-3, with 8 nucleotides matching TRBD1. The CDR3 consists of 14 residues. V shed 3 bases, J shed 6 bases, and the junction held 4 bases outside the gene matches. The germline CDR1 and CDR2 sequences are LGHNT and FRNRAP. CDR3 loop: CASGFVQGANTIYF. The CDR3 DNA sequence: TGTGCTAGTGGTTTCGTGCAGGGGGCAAACACCATATATTTT.

The V call is TRBV7-3, the J call TRBJ2-4; D gene uncertain. CDR1 is SGHTA and CDR2 is FQGTGA in the germline V gene. CDR3 size: 13 residues. Trimming pared 0 bases from V and 6 bases from J, leaving 6 bases between. The DNA of the CDR3 is TGTGCCAGCAGCTTAACCCCTTTAAACATTCAGTACTTC. Encoded protein: CASSLTPLNIQYF.

This CDR3 reads CASSFAGAPNTEAFF. The CDR3 bases are TGTGCCAGCAGCTTCGCAGGGGCACCGAACACTGAAGCTTTCTTT. V is TRBV7-9 and J is TRBJ1-1, with D perhaps TRBD1 (6 bases). The CDR3 is 15 amino acids. V was pared by 3 bases and J by 1 base, with 12 bases between. The germline V gene has CDR1 SEHNR and CDR2 FQNEAQ (reference sequence).